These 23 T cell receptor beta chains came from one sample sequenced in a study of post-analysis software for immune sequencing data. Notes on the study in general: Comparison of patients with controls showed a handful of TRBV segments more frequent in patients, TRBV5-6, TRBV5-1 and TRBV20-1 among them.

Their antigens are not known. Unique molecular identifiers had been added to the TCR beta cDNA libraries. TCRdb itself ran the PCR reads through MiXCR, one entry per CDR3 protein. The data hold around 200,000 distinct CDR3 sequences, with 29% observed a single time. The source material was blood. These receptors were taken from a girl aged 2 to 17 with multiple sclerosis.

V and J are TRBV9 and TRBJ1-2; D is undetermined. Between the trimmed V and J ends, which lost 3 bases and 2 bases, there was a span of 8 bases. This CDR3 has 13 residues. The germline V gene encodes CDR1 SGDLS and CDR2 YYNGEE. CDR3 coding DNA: TGTGCCAGCAGCGCAAGCCTCAACTATGGCTACACCTTC. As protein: CASSASLNYGYTF.

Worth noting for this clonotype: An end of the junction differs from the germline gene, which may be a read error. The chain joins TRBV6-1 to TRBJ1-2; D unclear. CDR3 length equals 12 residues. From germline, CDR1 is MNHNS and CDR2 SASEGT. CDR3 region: CASSRVGYGYAF. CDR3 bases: TGTGCCAGCAGTCGTGTGGGCTATGGCTACGCCTTC.

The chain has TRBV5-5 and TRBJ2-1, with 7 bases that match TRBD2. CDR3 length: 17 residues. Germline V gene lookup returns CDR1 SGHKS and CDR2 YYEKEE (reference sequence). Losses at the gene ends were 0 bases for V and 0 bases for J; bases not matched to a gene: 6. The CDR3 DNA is TGTGCCAGCAGCTTGGAACTAGCGATTAGCTCCTACAATGAGCAGTTCTTC. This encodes CASSLELAISSYNEQFF. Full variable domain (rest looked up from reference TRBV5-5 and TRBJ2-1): DAGVTQSPTHLIKTRGQQVTLRCSPISGHKSVSWYQQVLGQGPQFIFQYYEKEERGRGNFPDRFSARQFPNYSSELNVNALLLGDSALYLCASSLELAISSYNEQFFGPGTRLTVL.

This CDR3 is CASSPIRPGLAKNEQFF. CDR3 nucleotide sequence: TGTGCCAGCAGTCCTATCCGGCCGGGACTAGCGAAGAATGAGCAGTTCTTC. J is TRBJ2-1 and V is TRBV12-3 or TRBV12-4; 10 bases match TRBD2. J lost 7 bases, V lost 5 bases, and 14 bases had no gene match. The CDR3 is 17 residues long.

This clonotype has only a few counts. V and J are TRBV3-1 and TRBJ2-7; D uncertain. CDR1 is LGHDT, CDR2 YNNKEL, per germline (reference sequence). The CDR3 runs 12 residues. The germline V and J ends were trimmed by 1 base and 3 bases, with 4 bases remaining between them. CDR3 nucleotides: TGTGCCAGCAGCCAAGCGAGCTACGAGCAGTACTTC. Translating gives CASSQASYEQYF.

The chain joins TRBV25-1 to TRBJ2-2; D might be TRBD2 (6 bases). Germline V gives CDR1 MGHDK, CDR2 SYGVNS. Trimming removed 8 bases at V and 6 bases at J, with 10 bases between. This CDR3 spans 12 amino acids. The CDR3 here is CASLPSAGELFF. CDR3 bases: TGTGCCAGCCTTCCTAGCGCCGGGGAGCTGTTTTTT.

The CDR3 DNA sequence: TGTGCCAGCAGTTCAACCCGGACAGGGGCGACTGAAGCTTTCTTT. Translating gives CASSSTRTGATEAFF. This sequence joins TRBV28 and TRBJ1-1; 9 bases line up with TRBD1. The CDR3 runs 15 residues. Trimming removed 4 bases from V and 5 bases from J; junction bases left unmatched: 8. The germline V gene encodes CDR1 MDHEN and CDR2 SYDVKM.

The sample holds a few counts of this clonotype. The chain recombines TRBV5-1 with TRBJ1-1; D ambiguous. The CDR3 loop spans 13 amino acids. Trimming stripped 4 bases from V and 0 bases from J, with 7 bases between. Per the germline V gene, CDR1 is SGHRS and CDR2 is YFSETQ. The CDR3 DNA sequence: TGCGCCAGCAGCCCTGTAATGAACACTGAAGCTTTCTTT. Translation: CASSPVMNTEAFF.

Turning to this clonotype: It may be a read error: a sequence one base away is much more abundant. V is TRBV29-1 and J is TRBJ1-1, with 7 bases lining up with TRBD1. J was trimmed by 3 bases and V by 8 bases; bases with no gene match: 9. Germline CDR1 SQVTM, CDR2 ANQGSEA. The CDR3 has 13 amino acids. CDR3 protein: CSPTRQGDTEAFF. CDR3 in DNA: TGCAGCCCGACCCGACAGGGAGACACTGAAGCTTTCTTT.

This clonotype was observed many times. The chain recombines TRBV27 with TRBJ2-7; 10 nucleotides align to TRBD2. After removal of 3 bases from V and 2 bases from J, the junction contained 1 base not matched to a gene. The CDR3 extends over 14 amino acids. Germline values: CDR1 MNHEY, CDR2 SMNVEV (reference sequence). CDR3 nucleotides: TGTGCCAGCAGTTTGGGGACTAGCGCCTACGAGCAGTACTTC. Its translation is CASSLGTSAYEQYF.

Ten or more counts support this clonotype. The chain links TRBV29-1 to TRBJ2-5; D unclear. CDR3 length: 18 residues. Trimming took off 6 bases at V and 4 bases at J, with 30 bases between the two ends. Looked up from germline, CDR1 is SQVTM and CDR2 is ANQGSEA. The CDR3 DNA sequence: TGCAGCGTCCCGAGTTGGGGTTGGAGAATAGGTCAAGCAGAGACCCAGTACTTC. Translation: CSVPSWGWRIGQAETQYF.

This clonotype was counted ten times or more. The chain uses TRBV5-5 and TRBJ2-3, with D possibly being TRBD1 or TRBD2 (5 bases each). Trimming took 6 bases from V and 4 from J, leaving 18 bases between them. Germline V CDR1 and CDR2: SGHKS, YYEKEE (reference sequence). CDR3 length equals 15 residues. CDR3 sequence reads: CASNRGGLQADTQYF. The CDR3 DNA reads TGTGCCAGCAACCGTGGGGGTCTGCAGGCAGATACGCAGTATTTT.

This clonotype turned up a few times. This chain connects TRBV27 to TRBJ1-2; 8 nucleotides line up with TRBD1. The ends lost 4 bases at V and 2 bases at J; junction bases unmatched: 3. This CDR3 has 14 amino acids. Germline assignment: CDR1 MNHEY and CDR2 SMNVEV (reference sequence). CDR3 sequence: CASSSRQGNYGYTF. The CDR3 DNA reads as TGTGCCAGCAGTTCCCGACAGGGGAACTATGGCTACACCTTC.

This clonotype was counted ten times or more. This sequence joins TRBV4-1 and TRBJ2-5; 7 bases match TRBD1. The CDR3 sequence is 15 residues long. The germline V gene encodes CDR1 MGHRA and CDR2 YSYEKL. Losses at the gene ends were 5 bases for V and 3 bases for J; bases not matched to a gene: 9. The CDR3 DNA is TGCGCCAGCAGCACCAAGTACAGGGGAGAAGAGACCCAGTACTTC. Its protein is CASSTKYRGEETQYF.

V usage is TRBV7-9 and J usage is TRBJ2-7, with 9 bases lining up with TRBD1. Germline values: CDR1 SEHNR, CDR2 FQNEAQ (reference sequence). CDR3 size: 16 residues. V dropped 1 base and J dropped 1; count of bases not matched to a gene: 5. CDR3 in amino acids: CASSLEFGTGSYEQYF. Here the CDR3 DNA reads TGTGCCAGCAGCTTAGAGTTCGGGACAGGGTCCTACGAGCAGTACTTC.

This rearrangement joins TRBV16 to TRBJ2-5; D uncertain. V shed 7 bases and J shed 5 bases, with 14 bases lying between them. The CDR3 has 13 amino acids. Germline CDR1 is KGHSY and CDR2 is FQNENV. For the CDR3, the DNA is TGTGCCAGCACCCGTCAGGCGTGGGAGACCCAGTACTTC. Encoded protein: CASTRQAWETQYF.

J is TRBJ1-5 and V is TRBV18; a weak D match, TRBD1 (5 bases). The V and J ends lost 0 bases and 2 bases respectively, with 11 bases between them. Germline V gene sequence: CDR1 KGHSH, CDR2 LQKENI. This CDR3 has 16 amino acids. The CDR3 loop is CASSPPVGPGNQPQHF. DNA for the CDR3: TGTGCCAGCTCACCACCGGTGGGGCCTGGCAATCAGCCCCAGCATTTT.

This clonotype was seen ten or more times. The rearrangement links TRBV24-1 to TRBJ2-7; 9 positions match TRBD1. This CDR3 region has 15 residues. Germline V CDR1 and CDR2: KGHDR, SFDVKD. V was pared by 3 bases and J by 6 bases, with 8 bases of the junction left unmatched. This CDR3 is CATSDTQGAFGEQYF. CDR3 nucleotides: TGTGCCACCAGTGATACACAGGGGGCGTTTGGCGAGCAGTACTTC.

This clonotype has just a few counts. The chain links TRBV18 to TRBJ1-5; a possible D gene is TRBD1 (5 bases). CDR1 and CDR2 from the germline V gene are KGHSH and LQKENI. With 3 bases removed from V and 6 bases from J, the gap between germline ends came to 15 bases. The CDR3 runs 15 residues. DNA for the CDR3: TGTGCCAGCTCACCCGGGCAGGGCCGGGTTCAGCCCCAGCATTTT. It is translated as CASSPGQGRVQPQHF.

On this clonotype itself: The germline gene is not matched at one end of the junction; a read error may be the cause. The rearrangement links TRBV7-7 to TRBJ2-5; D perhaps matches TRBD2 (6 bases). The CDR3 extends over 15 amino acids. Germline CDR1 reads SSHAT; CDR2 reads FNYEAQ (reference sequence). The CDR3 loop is CASSRGGAQQETQYF. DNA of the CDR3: TGTGCTAGCAGCCGTGGCGGGGCACAACAAGAGACCCAGTACTTC.

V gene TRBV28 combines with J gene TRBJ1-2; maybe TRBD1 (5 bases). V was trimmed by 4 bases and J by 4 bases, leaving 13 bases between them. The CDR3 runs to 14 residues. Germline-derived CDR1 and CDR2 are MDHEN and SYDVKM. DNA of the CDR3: TGTGCCAGCAGTTCCGGGGGGAATCTCTATGGCTACACCTTC. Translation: CASSSGGNLYGYTF.

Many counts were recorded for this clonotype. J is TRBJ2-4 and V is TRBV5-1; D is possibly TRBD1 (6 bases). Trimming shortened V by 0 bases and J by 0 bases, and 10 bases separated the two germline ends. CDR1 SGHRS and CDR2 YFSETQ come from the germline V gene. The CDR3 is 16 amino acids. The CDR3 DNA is TGCGCCAGCAGCTTGGGCGGACAGCTAGCCAAAAACATTCAGTACTTC. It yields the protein CASSLGGQLAKNIQYF.

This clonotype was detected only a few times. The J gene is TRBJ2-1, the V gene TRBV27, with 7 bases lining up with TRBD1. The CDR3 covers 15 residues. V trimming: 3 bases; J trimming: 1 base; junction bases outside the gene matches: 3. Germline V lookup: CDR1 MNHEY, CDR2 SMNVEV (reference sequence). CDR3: CASSFTGESYNEQFF. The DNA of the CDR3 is TGTGCCAGCAGTTTTACAGGGGAATCCTACAATGAGCAGTTCTTC.